This T cell receptor beta chain was found in a study of T cell responses to AZD1222 COVID-19 vaccine. Worth noting for this clone: What it recognizes is unknown.

Overall study findings and caveats: Spike-specific TCR breadth and depth both grew after two AZD1222 doses. The study reported that nearly half of spike-specific TCRs target unmutated variant regions. Regions 160-218 and 743-854 dominated among vaccine-associated CD4 TCRs spanning spike. The study identified only a handful of AZD1222 recipients as seropositive at baseline.

Produced via immunoSEQ multiplex PCR; TCRdb's table is partial and in-frame only. The sample lists fewer than 140,000 clones, 85% to 90% occurring once. Trimming took off 7 bases at V and 4 bases at J, with 16 bases between the two ends. The CDR3 has 14 amino acids. Germline CDR1 is LNHDA and CDR2 is SQIVND (reference sequence). The sequencing here drew on peripheral blood, taken on day 0 of AZD1222 vaccination. The V gene is TRBV19, the J gene TRBJ1-2, with D possibly matching TRBD1 (6 bases). This receptor was taken from an adult in good health. DNA of the CDR3: TGTGCCAGTACTCCCCGAGGGGGTAGCTATGGCTACACCTTC. This translates into CASTPRGGSYGYTF. Supplemented by reference TRBV19 and TRBJ1-2, the full variable domain reads DGGITQSPKYLFRKEGQNVTLSCEQNLNHDAMYWYRQDPGQGLRLIYYSQIVNDFQKGDIAEGYSVSREKKESFPLTVTSAQKNPTAFYLCASTPRGGSYGYTFGSGTRLTVV.